Listed here is a single T cell receptor (beta chain). Its antigen is as yet unknown. The junction and the germline gene differ at one end; a read error may be behind it. This specimen belongs to a study of STAT5B mutations in CD4+ large granular lymphocyte leukemia. Overall study results and limits: Top patient clones used TRBV06 genes more often: 8/27 versus 2/35 in controls.

Sequencing used immunoSEQ multiplex PCR; TCRdb keeps in-frame clones, though not all of them. The data show about 33,000 clones, approximately 74% seen once. CDR3 size: 14 residues. Germline CDR1 is SGHRS and CDR2 is YFSETQ. Material for sequencing was CD4+ T cells from blood buffy coats. The origin of this receptor is a human donor in good health. The chain links TRBV5-1 to TRBJ2-3, with a tentative D call TRBD1 (5 bases). This CDR3 reads CASSLAGRPDTQYF. The CDR3 coding sequence is TGCGCCAGCAGTTTGGCAGGGCGACCAGATACGCAGTATTTT.